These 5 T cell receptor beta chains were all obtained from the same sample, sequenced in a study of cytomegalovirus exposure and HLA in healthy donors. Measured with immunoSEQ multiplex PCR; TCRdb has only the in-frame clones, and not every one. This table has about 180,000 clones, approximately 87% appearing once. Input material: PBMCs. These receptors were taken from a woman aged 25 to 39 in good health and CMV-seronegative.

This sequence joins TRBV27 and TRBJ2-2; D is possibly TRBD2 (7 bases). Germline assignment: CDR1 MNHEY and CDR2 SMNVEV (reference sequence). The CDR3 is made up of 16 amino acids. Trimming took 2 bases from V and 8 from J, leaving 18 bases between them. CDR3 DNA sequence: TGTGCCAGCAGTTTACTACGGGGGGCCCGTGGTGGGGAGCTGTTTTTT. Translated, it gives CASSLLRGARGGELFF.

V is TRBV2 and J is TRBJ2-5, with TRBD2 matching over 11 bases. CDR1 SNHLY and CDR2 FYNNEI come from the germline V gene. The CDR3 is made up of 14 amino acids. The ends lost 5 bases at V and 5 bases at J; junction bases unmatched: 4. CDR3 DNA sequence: TGTGCCAGCAGTTTAGCGGGGGGGCGGGAGACCCAGTACTTC. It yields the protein CASSLAGGRETQYF.

In DNA, the CDR3 is TGTGCCTGGAGTGTCTCATCCAGCGGGGGGCCGGGACTAGCGGGGGCCAAATACCAAGAGACCCAGTACTTC. It codes for CAWSVSSSGGPGLAGAKYQETQYF. The rearrangement links TRBV30 to TRBJ2-5, with 14 bases lining up with TRBD2. The CDR3 spans 24 residues. Germline assignment: CDR1 GTSNPN and CDR2 SVGIG (reference sequence). V lost 0 bases, J lost 0 bases, and 24 bases stayed unmatched. Full variable domain (rest looked up from reference TRBV30 and TRBJ2-5): SQTIHQWPATLVQPVGSPLSLECTVEGTSNPNLYWYRQAAGRGLQLLFYSVGIGQISSEVPQNLSASRPQDRQFILSSKKLLLSDSGFYLCAWSVSSSGGPGLAGAKYQETQYFGPGTRLLVL.

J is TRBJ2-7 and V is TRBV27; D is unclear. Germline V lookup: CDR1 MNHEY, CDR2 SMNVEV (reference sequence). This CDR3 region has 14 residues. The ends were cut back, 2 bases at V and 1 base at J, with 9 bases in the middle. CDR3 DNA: TGTGCCAGCAGTTTAAGCCCAACTTCCTACGAGCAGTACTTC. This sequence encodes CASSLSPTSYEQYF.

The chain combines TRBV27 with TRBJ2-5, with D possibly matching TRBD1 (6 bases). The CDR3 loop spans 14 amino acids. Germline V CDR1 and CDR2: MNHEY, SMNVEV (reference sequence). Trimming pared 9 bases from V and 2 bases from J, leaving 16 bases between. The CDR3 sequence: CASAPGHRQETQYF. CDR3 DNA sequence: TGTGCCAGTGCCCCGGGACACCGACAAGAGACCCAGTACTTC.